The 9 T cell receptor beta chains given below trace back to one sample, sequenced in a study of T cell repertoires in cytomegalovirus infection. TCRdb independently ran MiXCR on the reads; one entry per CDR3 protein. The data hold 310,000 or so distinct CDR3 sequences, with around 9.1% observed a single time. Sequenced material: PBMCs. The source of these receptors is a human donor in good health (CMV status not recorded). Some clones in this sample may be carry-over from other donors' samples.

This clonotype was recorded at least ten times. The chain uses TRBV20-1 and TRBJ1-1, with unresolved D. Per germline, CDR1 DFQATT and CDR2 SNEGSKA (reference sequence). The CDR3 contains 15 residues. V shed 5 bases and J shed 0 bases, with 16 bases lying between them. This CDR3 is CSAPEQRKMNTEAFF. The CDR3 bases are TGCAGTGCTCCAGAACAGAGAAAAATGAACACTGAAGCTTTCTTT.

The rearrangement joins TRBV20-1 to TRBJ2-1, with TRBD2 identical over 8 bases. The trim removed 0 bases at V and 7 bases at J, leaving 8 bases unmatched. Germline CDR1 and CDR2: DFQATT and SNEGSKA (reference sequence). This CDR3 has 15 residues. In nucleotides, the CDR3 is TGCAGTGCTAGAGATCAACGGGGGGGCCCTAATGAGCAGTTCTTC. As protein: CSARDQRGGPNEQFF.

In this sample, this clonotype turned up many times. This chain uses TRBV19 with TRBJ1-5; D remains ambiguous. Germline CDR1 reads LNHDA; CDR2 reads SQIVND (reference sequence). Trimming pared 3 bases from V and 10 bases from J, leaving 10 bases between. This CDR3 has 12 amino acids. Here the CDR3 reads CASSMIGSPQHF. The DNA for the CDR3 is TGTGCCAGTAGTATGATAGGTAGCCCCCAGCATTTT.

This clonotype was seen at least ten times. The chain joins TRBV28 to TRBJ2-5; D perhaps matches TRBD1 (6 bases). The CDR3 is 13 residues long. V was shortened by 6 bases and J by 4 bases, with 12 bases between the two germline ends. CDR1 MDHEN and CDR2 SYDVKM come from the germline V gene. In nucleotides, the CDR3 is TGTGCCAGCAGCGTAGGGGGTCGAGAGACCCAGTACTTC. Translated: CASSVGGRETQYF. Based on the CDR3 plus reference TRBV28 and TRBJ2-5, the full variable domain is DVKVTQSSRYLVKRTGEKVFLECVQDMDHENMFWYRQDPGLGLRLIYFSYDVKMKEKGDIPEGYSVSREKKERFSLILESASTNQTSMYLCASSVGGRETQYFGPGTRLLVL.

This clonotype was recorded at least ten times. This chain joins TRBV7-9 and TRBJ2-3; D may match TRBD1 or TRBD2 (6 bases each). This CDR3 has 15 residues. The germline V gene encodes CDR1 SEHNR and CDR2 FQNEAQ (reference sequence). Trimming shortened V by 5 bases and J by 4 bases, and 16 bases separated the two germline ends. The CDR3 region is CASSPDRGLADTQYF. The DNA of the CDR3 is TGTGCCAGCAGCCCTGACCGGGGGCTGGCAGATACGCAGTATTTT.

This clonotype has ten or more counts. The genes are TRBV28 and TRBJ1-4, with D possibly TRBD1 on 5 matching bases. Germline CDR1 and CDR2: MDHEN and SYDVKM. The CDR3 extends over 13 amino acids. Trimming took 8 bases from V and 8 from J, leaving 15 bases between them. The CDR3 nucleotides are TGTGCCAGCGGGGGGGGTGGCGTCGAAAAACTGTTTTTT. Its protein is CASGGGGVEKLFF.

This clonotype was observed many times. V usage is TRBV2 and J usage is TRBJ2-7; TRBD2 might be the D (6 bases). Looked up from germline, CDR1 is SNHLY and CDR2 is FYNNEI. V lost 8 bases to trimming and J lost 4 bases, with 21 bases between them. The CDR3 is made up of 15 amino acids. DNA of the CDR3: TGTGCCAGCCGCGGGGAGTCGCGGGGCCGGTACGAGCAGTACGTC. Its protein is CASRGESRGRYEQYV.

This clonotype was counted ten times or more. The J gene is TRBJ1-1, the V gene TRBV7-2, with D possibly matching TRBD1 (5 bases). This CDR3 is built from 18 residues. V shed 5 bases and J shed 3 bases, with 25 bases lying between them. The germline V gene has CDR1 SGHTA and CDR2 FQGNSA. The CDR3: CASSVTRTSASWDTEAFF. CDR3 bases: TGTGCCAGCAGCGTCACACGGACAAGCGCGAGTTGGGACACTGAAGCTTTCTTT.

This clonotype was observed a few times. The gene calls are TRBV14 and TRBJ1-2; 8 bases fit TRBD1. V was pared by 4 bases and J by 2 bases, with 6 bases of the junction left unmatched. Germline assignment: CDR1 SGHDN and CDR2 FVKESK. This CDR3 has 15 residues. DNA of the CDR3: TGTGCCAGCAGCCCATTAGGACAGGGCAACTATGGCTACACCTTC. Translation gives CASSPLGQGNYGYTF.